Reported below is one T cell receptor (beta chain). This receptor's antigen is unknown. Base quality data are lacking; no much larger clone is found one base away. Libraries were built with PCR. DNA from cultured CD4+ T cells was subjected to TCR sequencing with the Oncomine TCR Beta short-read assay at the Johns Hopkins FTIC core. Genomic DNA was extracted from the cultured CD4+ T cells with the QIAamp micro DNA kit. The Oncomine TCR Beta libraries from cultured CD4+ T cells were pooled using unique dual indexes and then sequenced on an Illumina iSeq 100. The original pipeline was this. Non-productive sequences were removed, and CDR3s that did not start with C, did not end with F or W, or were shorter than 7 amino acids were discarded. The MANAFEST web application identified antigen-specific clonotypes by comparing peptide-stimulated wells against reference wells and other culture wells. For a clone to be called positive, the clone needed an FDR below 0.05, an odds ratio above 5, and a productive frequency above 0.1% in at least two of three replicate wells. A clonotype was classed as cross-reactive if the clonotype showed significant expansion both in SARS-CoV-2 spike wells and in at least one common cold coronavirus spike condition. Levenshtein distances (stringdist) and unrooted phylogenetic trees (ape) in R version 3.6.1 were used to assess CDR3 homology. Clones were called with MiXCR by TCRdb after fastp trimmed the public reads at Q25, and only in-frame beta chains were retained. Identical CDR3 protein sequences are pooled into one entry, listed with their most common genes and DNA. These V and J calls derive from TCRdb rather than the authors' analysis. The sample records around 15,000 distinct CDR3 sequences, about three quarters of which are singletons. Approximately 4.3% of the sample is in the top ten clones.

These data belong to a study of vaccination and CD4 T cells after COVID-19 (dated by TCRdb to between 2021 and 2024). Concerning the study at large: Every convalescent patient had a positive nasal swab PCR test for SARS-CoV-2, with mild disease in under ten patients and severe disease in one. The convalescent cohort comprised six males and four females, including two Hispanic individuals, seven Caucasians, two Asians and one multiracial person. Two doses of either the Pfizer-BioNTech BNT162b2 vaccine (n=8) or the Moderna mRNA-1273 vaccine (n=2) were administered to participants. Post-COVID blood samples from convalescent patients were collected a median of approximately 93 days after diagnosis, with a range of 35 to 161 days. In ten to eleven COVID-19 convalescent patients and several infection-naive healthy vaccine recipients, researchers compared the spike-specific CD4+ TCR repertoire from before mRNA vaccination with the repertoire from after. In control cultures, a CEFX viral epitope pool was used as positive control, an HIV-1 Nef peptide pool was used as negative control, or no peptide was added. Overlapping spike peptide pools from SARS-CoV-2 and from the common cold coronaviruses HCoV-NL63, HCoV-OC43 and HCoV-229E were used as culture stimuli. The time from the second vaccine dose to post-vaccine blood sampling had a median of approximately 72 days and ranged from about 14 to 250 days.

Counted from cysteine to phenylalanine, this CDR3 has 14 amino acids. Only the CDR3 portion is preserved as DNA: 42 bases, with reading frame beginning at the first base. CDR1 is given as MNHNS and CDR2 as SASEGT, both from the germline V gene. The junction carries 11 bases between V and J, which are trimmed by 6 bases and 3 bases respectively. The treatment or condition tag for this specimen amounts to: roughly 11-day PBMC culture with coronavirus spike peptide pools or control peptides (ViraFEST assay). The ViraFEST assay was used in the study, in which antigen-specific T cells were expanded with peptide pools and expanded clonotypes were subsequently identified by TCR sequencing. The positive SARS-CoV-2 PCR tests of the convalescent patients were dated from March to December 2020, before the Alpha, Beta and Delta variants emerged in the United States. PBMCs were cultured at roughly 1.9 million per well in IMDM supplemented with roughly 5% human AB serum and roughly 10 IU/ml IL-2, with approximately 9.5 ug/ml peptide pools added. On days 3 and 7, half of the culture medium was replaced with fresh IL-2-containing medium. After roughly nine days of culture, CD4+ T cells were isolated by negative selection using the EasySep CD4+ T cell isolation kit. Ficoll-Paque Plus gradient centrifugation was used to isolate PBMCs from whole blood, and the isolated PBMCs were then either used fresh or cryopreserved at -140C. Triplicate wells were generally used for each culture condition.

Study-level results and caveats: Of the vaccine-specific clones in convalescent patients, 304 of 307, or nearly all, reacted only to SARS-CoV-2 spike and did not cross-react with common cold coronaviruses. An increase in the median number of SARS-CoV-2-reactive clonotypes from around 20 after infection to 35 to 40 after vaccination was observed, but the change was not found to be significant. Relatively few convalescent patients were included in the study, and early timepoints after natural infection were not analyzed. Among the post-vaccine SARS-CoV-2-reactive clones in convalescent patients, a median about 89% showed up only after vaccination, which suggests vaccine-specific priming.

This receptor was obtained from a human donor who had recovered from COVID-19. Sequencing used CD4+ T cells from blood, cultured in vitro. The V and J segments used are TRBV6-1 and TRBJ2-2; perhaps TRBD1 is the D gene, with 6 bases matching. DNA sequence: TGTGCCAGCAGGGGGGACACACACACCGGGGAGCTGTTTTTT. This gives the protein CASRGDTHTGELFF.